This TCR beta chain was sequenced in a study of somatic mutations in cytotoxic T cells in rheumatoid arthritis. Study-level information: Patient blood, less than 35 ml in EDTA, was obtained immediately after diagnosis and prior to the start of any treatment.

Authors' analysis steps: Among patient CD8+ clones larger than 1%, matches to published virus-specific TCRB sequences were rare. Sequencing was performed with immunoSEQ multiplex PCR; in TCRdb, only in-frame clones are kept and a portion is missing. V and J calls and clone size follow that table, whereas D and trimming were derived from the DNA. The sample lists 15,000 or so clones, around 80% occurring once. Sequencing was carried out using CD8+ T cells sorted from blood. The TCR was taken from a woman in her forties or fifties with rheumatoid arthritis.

The chain's CDR3 is CASSENKDRSVDTQYF. The CDR3 region has the DNA TGTGCCAGCAGCGAGAACAAAGACAGGTCGGTAGATACGCAGTATTTT. V gene TRBV9 combines with J gene TRBJ2-3, with D tentatively TRBD1 (6 bases). The V gene's germline CDR1 is SGDLS and CDR2 YYNGEE. CDR3 length: 16 amino acids. Trimming cost V 3 bases and J 5 bases, with 19 bases left between them.